This T cell receptor (beta chain) was recorded in a study of identical twins. Study conclusions and caveats: Conclusions were based on cross-sectional statistical analysis, without following the same donors. When twins shared out-of-frame alpha sequences, those sequences had excess low generation probability. It was possible that invariant MAIT and iNKT cells partly confounded the zero-insertion analyses.

From the 5' RACE reads, TCRdb called clonotypes with MiXCR, one entry per CDR3 protein. The sample shows 1,800,000 or so distinct CDR3 sequences, more than 30% of them seen only once. The CDR3 extends over 15 amino acids. CDR1 and CDR2 (germline): SGHAT, FQDESV (reference sequence). V gave up 2 bases and J gave up 7 bases, with 14 bases separating them. This clonotype turned up a few times. What it binds is unknown. The chain uses TRBV11-1 and TRBJ2-2, with D unresolved. This TCR came from a newborn girl in good health. Sequencing was done on a sample of cord blood. CDR3 DNA sequence: TGTGCCAGCAGCTTATTAACGGGCGTTGACGGGGAGCTGTTTTTT. Translation: CASSLLTGVDGELFF.